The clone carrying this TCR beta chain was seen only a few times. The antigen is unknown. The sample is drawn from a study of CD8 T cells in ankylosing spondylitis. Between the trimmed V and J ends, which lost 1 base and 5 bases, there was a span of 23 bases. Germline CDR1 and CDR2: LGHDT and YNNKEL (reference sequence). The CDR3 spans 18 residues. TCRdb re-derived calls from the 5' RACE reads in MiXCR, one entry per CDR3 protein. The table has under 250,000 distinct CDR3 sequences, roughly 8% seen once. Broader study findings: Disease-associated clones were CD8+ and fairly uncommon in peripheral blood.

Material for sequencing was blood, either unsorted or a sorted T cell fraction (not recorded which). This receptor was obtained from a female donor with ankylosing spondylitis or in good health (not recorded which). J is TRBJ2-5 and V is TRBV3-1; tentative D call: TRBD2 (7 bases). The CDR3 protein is CASSQVFTGRGFRETQYF. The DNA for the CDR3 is TGTGCCAGCAGCCAAGTCTTCACAGGGAGGGGGTTCAGGGAGACCCAGTACTTC.